Below, 19 T cell receptor beta chains from the same sample are listed, as sequenced in a study of blood T cell repertoires in COVID-19. The repertoire was sequenced with immunoSEQ multiplex PCR; TCRdb's copy has only in-frame clones and lacks some. The sample records roughly 140,000 clones, roughly nine tenths being singletons. The sequencing sample was made of peripheral blood. These TCRs come from a woman in her 70s with acute or convalescent COVID-19.

V gene TRBV25-1 combines with J gene TRBJ2-1; 7 nucleotides match TRBD2. The CDR3 has 14 amino acids. V was clipped by 5 bases and J by 1 base; unmatched bases: 2. Germline V gene data show CDR1 as MGHDK and CDR2 as SYGVNS. The CDR3 nucleotides read TGTGCCAGCAGTAAGCGGGGTTCCTACAATGAGCAGTTCTTC. It yields the protein CASSKRGSYNEQFF. The full variable domain, completed using reference TRBV25-1 and TRBJ2-1, is EADIYQTPRYLVIGTGKKITLECSQTMGHDKMYWYQQDPGMELHLIHYSYGVNSTEKGDLSSESTVSRIRTEHFPLTLESARPSHTSQYLCASSKRGSYNEQFFGPGTRLTVL.

This clone was seen a few times. J is TRBJ1-5 and V is TRBV19; D is unclear. Trimming pared 6 bases from V and 3 bases from J, leaving 12 bases between. The CDR3 extends over 14 amino acids. Germline lookup yields CDR1 LNHDA and CDR2 SQIVND (reference sequence). CDR3 amino acids: CASRVEGYNQPQHF. CDR3 DNA sequence: TGTGCCAGTAGGGTAGAGGGATACAATCAGCCCCAGCATTTT.

Written as DNA, the CDR3 is TGTGCCAGACCCGGCGGGGGTAGCTCTGGAAACACCATATATTTT. Its protein is CARPGGGSSGNTIYF. The rearrangement joins TRBV2 to TRBJ1-3, with D possibly matching TRBD1 (5 bases). Looked up from germline, CDR1 is SNHLY and CDR2 is FYNNEI. The ends were cut back, 9 bases at V and 0 bases at J, with 15 bases in the middle. The CDR3 contains 15 residues.

In this sample, this clone turned up a few times. The V gene is TRBV6-5, the J gene TRBJ1-2; D gene unclear. The V gene's germline CDR1 is MNHEY and CDR2 SVGAGI. With 0 bases removed from V and 0 bases from J, the gap between germline ends came to 8 bases. The CDR3 has 15 residues. CDR3 residues: CASSYSGGSNYGYTF. The CDR3 DNA reads as TGTGCCAGCAGTTACTCTGGAGGATCTAACTATGGCTACACCTTC.

This clone has only a few counts. The chain combines TRBV29-1 with TRBJ1-1; possibly TRBD1 for D (6 bases). The V gene lost 4 bases and the J gene lost 0 bases, with 18 bases spanning the gap. This CDR3 is built from 16 residues. Germline V gene sequence: CDR1 SQVTM, CDR2 ANQGSEA. The CDR3 region has the DNA TGCAGCGTTGCCGGGGGGCGCGGGGGCATGAACACTGAAGCTTTCTTT. This gives the protein CSVAGGRGGMNTEAFF.

The J gene is TRBJ1-2, the V gene TRBV28, with 7 bases that match TRBD1. The CDR3 has 13 residues. CDR1 and CDR2 from the germline V gene are MDHEN and SYDVKM. Unmatched junction bases numbered 1, after V lost 2 bases and J lost 4 bases. The CDR3 DNA sequence: TGTGCCAGCAGTTTAGACAGGGTCTATGGCTACACCTTC. Its translation: CASSLDRVYGYTF.

The chain employs TRBV19 and TRBJ1-4, with D possibly matching TRBD1 (6 bases). The V end was cut by 6 bases, the J end by 7 bases, with 15 bases between. The germline V gene has CDR1 LNHDA and CDR2 SQIVND (reference sequence). This CDR3 spans 14 amino acids. In nucleotides, the CDR3 is TGTGCCAGTAGCAGAGACAGGTTGGGTGAAAAACTGTTTTTT. It specifies CASSRDRLGEKLFF. Full variable domain (rest looked up from reference TRBV19 and TRBJ1-4): DGGITQSPKYLFRKEGQNVTLSCEQNLNHDAMYWYRQDPGQGLRLIYYSQIVNDFQKGDIAEGYSVSREKKESFPLTVTSAQKNPTAFYLCASSRDRLGEKLFFGSGTQLSVL.

DNA of the CDR3: TGTGCCAGCAGCTTACGCGACACGCACTCCTACGAGCAGTACGTC. Its translation: CASSLRDTHSYEQYV. The genes are TRBV11-2 and TRBJ2-7; D gene ambiguous. CDR3 length equals 15 residues. Germline assignment: CDR1 SGHAT and CDR2 FQNNGV. Trimming removed 2 bases at V and 0 bases at J, with 11 bases between.

The chain employs TRBV6-6 and TRBJ1-5; possible D gene TRBD1, 5 bases. Trimming pared 2 bases from V and 6 bases from J, leaving 14 bases between. Germline values: CDR1 MNHNY, CDR2 SVGAGI (reference sequence). This CDR3 spans 15 amino acids. The CDR3 here is CASSYEGGATQPQHF. CDR3 nucleotides: TGTGCCAGCAGTTACGAGGGCGGGGCGACTCAGCCCCAGCATTTT.

The chain uses TRBV28 and TRBJ1-1; no clear D gene. The ends were cut back, 3 bases at V and 3 bases at J, with 11 bases in the middle. Germline V lookup: CDR1 MDHEN, CDR2 SYDVKM. This CDR3 has 14 amino acids. In DNA, the CDR3 is TGTGCCAGCAGTTTCGAATATTCGGACACTGAAGCTTTCTTT. It translates to CASSFEYSDTEAFF.

This chain links TRBV19 with TRBJ1-5; no clear D. Germline assignment: CDR1 LNHDA and CDR2 SQIVND (reference sequence). This CDR3 spans 13 amino acids. V gave up 3 bases and J gave up 4 bases, with 7 bases separating them. CDR3 in amino acids: CASSIYGNQPQHF. In DNA, the CDR3 is TGTGCCAGTAGTATCTACGGGAATCAGCCCCAGCATTTT.

The chain recombines TRBV29-1 with TRBJ1-2, with 11 bases that match TRBD1. This CDR3 is built from 12 residues. V lost 7 bases and J lost 8; bases outside the gene matches: 6. Germline V gives CDR1 SQVTM, CDR2 ANQGSEA. CDR3 in DNA: TGCAGCGGGGGGACAGGGGGAGAAGGCTACACCTTC. It codes for CSGGTGGEGYTF.

The chain joins TRBV18 to TRBJ1-4; possibly TRBD1 for D (5 bases). V was clipped by 8 bases and J by 7 bases, with 23 bases between them. Germline V gives CDR1 KGHSH, CDR2 LQKENI. This CDR3 is 16 amino acids long. The CDR3 region is CASAFQGSGPVEKLFF. The CDR3 coding sequence is TGTGCCAGCGCCTTCCAAGGGTCAGGGCCTGTTGAAAAACTGTTTTTT.

This clone was seen a single time. The chain carries TRBV6-5 and TRBJ1-2, with a possible D match to TRBD1 (5 bases). V was trimmed by 5 bases and J by 3 bases, leaving 7 bases between them. Germline CDR1 and CDR2: MNHEY and SVGAGI. This CDR3 contains 12 residues. CDR3 amino acids: CASSPGHYGYTF. DNA for the CDR3: TGTGCCAGCAGTCCAGGGCACTATGGCTACACCTTC.

The chain joins TRBV3-1 (or the pseudogene TRBV3-2) to TRBJ2-7; 8 bases agree with TRBD2. From germline, CDR1 is LGHDT and CDR2 YNNKEL (reference sequence). Unmatched junction bases numbered 9, after V lost 2 bases and J lost 6 bases. The length of the CDR3 is 15 residues. Here the CDR3 reads CASSQNSGVLCEQYF. The CDR3 coding sequence is TGTGCCAGCAGCCAAAATAGCGGGGTTTTATGCGAGCAGTACTTC.

V is TRBV6-6 and J is TRBJ2-7, with 10 bases fitting TRBD1. The germline CDR1 and CDR2 sequences are MNHNY and SVGAGI (reference sequence). The CDR3 consists of 14 residues. J gave up 0 bases and V 4 bases, and 0 bases lay outside the gene matches. As DNA, the CDR3 is TGTGCCAGCAGTTGGACAGGGGGCTCCTACGAGCAGTACGTC. Its translation is CASSWTGGSYEQYV.

The rearrangement joins TRBV3-1 (or the pseudogene TRBV3-2) to TRBJ1-2, with D possibly TRBD1 on 6 matching bases. The V end lost 1 base, the J end lost 6 bases, and 9 bases lay between the germline ends. The V gene's germline CDR1 is LGHDT and CDR2 YNNKEL (reference sequence). The CDR3 sequence is 13 residues long. CDR3 loop: CASSQADRNGYTF. CDR3 coding DNA: TGTGCCAGCAGCCAAGCAGACAGGAATGGCTACACCTTC.

The rearrangement links TRBV7-2 to TRBJ2-3; 9 nucleotides align to TRBD1. CDR1 SGHTA and CDR2 FQGNSA come from the germline V gene. V gave up 2 bases and J gave up 9 bases; unmatched junction bases: 6. The length of the CDR3 is 14 residues. This chain's CDR3 is CASSLTGTGITQYF. DNA of the CDR3: TGTGCCAGCAGCTTAACCGGGACAGGGATAACGCAGTATTTT.

The chain links TRBV2 to TRBJ2-3; possibly TRBD2 for D (5 bases). Trimming cost V 8 bases and J 0 bases, with 12 bases left between them. There are 14 residues in the CDR3. Germline CDR1 SNHLY, CDR2 FYNNEI. The CDR3 DNA sequence: TGTGCCAGCCCCCTCGCGGGTAGCACAGATACGCAGTATTTT. Residues: CASPLAGSTDTQYF.